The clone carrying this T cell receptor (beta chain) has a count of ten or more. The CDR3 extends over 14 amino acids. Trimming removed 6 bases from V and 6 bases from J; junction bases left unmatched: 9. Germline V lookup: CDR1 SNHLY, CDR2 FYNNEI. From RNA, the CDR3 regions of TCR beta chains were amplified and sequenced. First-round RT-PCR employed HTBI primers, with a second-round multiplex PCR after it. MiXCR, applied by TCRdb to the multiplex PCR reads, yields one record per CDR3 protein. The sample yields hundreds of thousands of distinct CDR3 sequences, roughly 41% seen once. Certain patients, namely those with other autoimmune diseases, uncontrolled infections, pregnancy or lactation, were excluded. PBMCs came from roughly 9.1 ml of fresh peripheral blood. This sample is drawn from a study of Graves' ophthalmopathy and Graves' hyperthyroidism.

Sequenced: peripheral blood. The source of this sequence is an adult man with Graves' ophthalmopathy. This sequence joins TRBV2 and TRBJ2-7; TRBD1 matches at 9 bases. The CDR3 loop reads CASRVQGATSEQYF. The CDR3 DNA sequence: TGTGCCAGCAGGGTACAGGGGGCCACCAGCGAGCAGTACTTC.